This entry features one TCR beta chain sequence. The antigen is unknown. Other nucleotide sequences in the sample specify the same CDR3. TCRdb's table, derived via immunoSEQ multiplex PCR, lists solely in-frame clones and lacks some. This table holds under 150,000 clones, roughly four fifths found once. These data come from a study of cytomegalovirus exposure and HLA in healthy donors. Study-level points and caveats: Most observed TCR sequences were rare, whereas some public TCRs were detected in many donors.

Between the trimmed V and J ends, which lost 0 bases and 1 base, there was a span of 7 bases. Germline V gene sequence: CDR1 SGHRS, CDR2 YFSETQ. The length of the CDR3 is 14 residues. This TCR derives from a woman aged 25 to 39 in good health and CMV-seronegative. Material: PBMCs. The gene calls are TRBV5-1 and TRBJ1-1; possibly TRBD1 for D (5 bases). CDR3 in amino acids: CASSLDRQNTEAFF. The DNA of the CDR3 is TGCGCCAGCAGCTTGGACAGGCAGAACACTGAAGCTTTCTTT.